This T cell receptor beta chain was sequenced in a study of shared clonotypes between healthy human individuals (dated by TCRdb to 2018 to 2021). With regard to the full study: The cohort included three men and two women between 18 and 49 years of age. Per donor, leukapheresis produced somewhere between about 0.9 and 9.5 billion PBMCs. Per donor, three plates each were used for CD4 naive and CD4 memory, two for CD8 naive, and one for CD8 memory. The study deeply sequenced blood TCR repertoires of several healthy adults to estimate repertoire size and the extent of clonotype sharing between individuals. To increase sequencing depth and limit assay-specific biases, different laboratories used diverse techniques to prepare libraries and sequence TCR repertoires. Overall study results and their limits: About 4.5% of naive CD4, 3.5% of naive CD8, 2.3% of memory CD4, and roughly 0.4% of memory CD8 clonotypes were shared across a few donors. Because the study included only a small number of donors, the genetic and exposure-history diversity represented was limited. Sampling was limited to blood, and TCR repertoires in tissue likely differ from TCR repertoires in blood. Rarefaction of sorted-subset datasets indicated incomplete sequencing despite the large sequencing depth. Pairwise subsampling indicated that sequencing depth was expected to affect the degree of clonotype sharing among donors. Clonotypes shared by all four sorted-subset donors showed higher generation probabilities than non-shared clonotypes. Estimated clonotype richness was generally larger for naive than for memory subsets.

Donors were healthy HIV-negative adults with no recently reported acute infections or vaccinations. Only Caucasian adults living in Nashville, Tennessee, USA were represented among the donors. CD4+ T cells were enriched by magnetic negative selection; naive cells were then positively selected on CD45RA, and the negative fraction formed the memory subset. Blood was collected by leukapheresis, and PBMCs were isolated by Ficoll-Histopaque density gradient centrifugation and then cryopreserved in liquid nitrogen vapor phase. Analytical flow cytometry was used to check the purity and quantity of each magnetically sorted T cell population. From each sorted fraction, genomic DNA was isolated and quantified by UV absorbance on a Nanodrop 2000c. This clone has a handful of counts. Its binding antigen is unknown. The record has no base qualities; no much larger clone is one base away. Using the deep immunoSEQ assay, TCR CDR3 regions were amplified from genomic DNA by multiplex PCR. Extracted genomic DNA from each cell subset was spread evenly across all wells of several immunoSEQ 96-well plates, with each plate serving as a replicate. For sorted subsets, each replicate PCR was loaded with 150 to 250 ng genomic DNA, equivalent to some 27,000 T cell genomes. Purified libraries were quantified with a Qubit 3.0 fluorometer, sized on a Bioanalyzer 2100, and re-quantified with the KAPA Library Quantification kit. Each immunoSEQ 96-well plate was sequenced on its own single-read 150-cycle Illumina NextSeq 550 flow cell. On the authors' methods: Because the immunoSEQ output held only junctional sequences and lacked quality scores, the filtering could not match the filtering applied to full-length reads. To assign V/J genes and CDR3, sequences were annotated using PyIR, a Python wrapper for IgBLAST v1.9, with IMGT germline references. Reads were filtered out if the reads had weak V/J assignments (E-value above 1e-6), no CDR3, stop codons, out-of-frame junctions, or ambiguous translated residues. V3J clonotypes were defined as sequences sharing an identical inferred V gene, J gene, and CDR3 amino acid sequence. To compute the percentage overlap between repertoires, the number of shared unique clonotypes was divided by the size of the smaller repertoire. Richness of each repertoire was evaluated using RTK rarefaction, the Chao1 estimator, and Recon v2.1 estimates of unobserved clonotypes. Generation probabilities for all TCRbeta clonotypes obtained by the gDNA method from a few donors were computed using OLGA. TCRdb took this table from immuneACCESS and kept in-frame rearrangements with V and J called. Such tables lack part of the clones; where checked against another copy, unresolved V genes explain under half of the gap, and the rest is unexplained. The DNA was the basis for D and trimming; V, J and clone size are from that table. Here the sample has some 2,500,000 clones; roughly 93% occur a single time. Of the sample, approximately 0.35% falls within the top ten clones.

The sample taken for sequencing was naive CD4+ T cells from PBMCs. The cell subset or site label here, explained by the study, means: CD45RA+ positively selected. This receptor was taken from a man aged 18 to 30 in good health. Some clones in this sample may be carry-over from other donors' samples.

The DNA is as follows: TGCGCCAGCAGCCAAGATCGGCAGGCATATAGCTACACCTTC. The resulting protein is CASSQDRQAYSYTF. The chain uses TRBV4-3 and TRBJ1-2; the D gene lacks a confident call. From the germline V gene, CDR1 is LGHNA and CDR2 is YSLEER. Trimming costs V 0 bases and J 9 bases, and their ends lie 14 bases apart. The CDR3 runs 14 amino acids, cysteine and phenylalanine included. Only the CDR3 region is kept as DNA, spanning 42 bases read in frame from base 1.